Sequencing of this T cell receptor beta chain was carried out in a study of cytomegalovirus exposure and HLA in healthy donors. General study findings and limits: A later look showed TCR association rates differing by HLA locus, highest for DRB1 and lowest for HLA-C. An apparent linkage of common viral pathogens to several of the most significant clusters emerged in a later analysis.

After removal of 2 bases from V and 10 bases from J, the junction contained 12 bases not matched to a gene. The CDR3 extends over 15 amino acids. Germline lookup yields CDR1 SGHRS and CDR2 YFSETQ. This clone turned up a few times. Antigen: not known. Both 60 Vbeta primers and 13 Jbeta primers went into the PCR. Here immunoSEQ multiplex PCR was the method, and the copy in TCRdb shows in-frame clones only, minus some. The sample lists under 300,000 clones; around 80% were seen once. The receptor's source is a woman aged 55-69 years in good health and CMV-seropositive. The chain employs TRBV5-1 and TRBJ2-1; 7 bases are shared with TRBD2. Sequencing used PBMCs. The CDR3 is CASSLYPSGQVEQFF. In DNA form, the CDR3 reads TGCGCCAGCAGCTTATACCCTAGCGGACAAGTGGAGCAGTTCTTC.